This is a list of T cell receptor beta chains from one sample in a study of shared clonotypes between healthy human individuals. Some clones are missing from TCRdb's copy, which holds only in-frame ones; the method was immunoSEQ multiplex PCR. The sample contains around 700,000 clones, 55% to 75% of which appear only once. Sequencing was performed on memory CD4+ T cells sorted from blood. The receptors were gathered from a woman under 40 in good health. CDR3s include the opening cysteine and the closing phenylalanine or tryptophan. The order of the fields is D gene, V gene, J gene, clone size, CDR3 DNA, CDR3 protein. D genes are given only for firm matches. Some rows have no size entry. The others give once, few or many, or a class for an expanded clone.

NA	TRBV6-1	TRBJ2-5	NA	TGTGCCAGCACGGGGACAATTAGAGAGACCCAGTACTTC	CASTGTIRETQYF
NA	TRBV7-9	TRBJ1-1	NA	TGTGCCAGCAGCTTTTACGGCGGTATCACTGAAGCTTTCTTT	CASSFYGGITEAFF
TRBD1	TRBV29-1	TRBJ1-1	NA	TGCAGCGTTCAACAGGGGGGCATTGGGGAAGCTTTCTTT	CSVQQGGIGEAFF
NA	TRBV27	TRBJ2-2	NA	TGTGCCAGCAGTTTCTATCCCGGGGAGCTGTTTTTT	CASSFYPGELFF
NA	TRBV5-5	TRBJ1-1	NA	TGTGCCAGCAGCCCCCGGCCCGGGCCGGATGGGGCTTTCTTT	CASSPRPGPDGAFF
NA	TRBV19	TRBJ1-1	NA	TGTGCCAGTAGTATAGGGCCGTGGGACACTGAAGCTTTCTTT	CASSIGPWDTEAFF
TRBD1	TRBV6-5	TRBJ2-7	NA	TGTGCCAGCAGAAAGGGACAGCCGTTGCACGAGCAGTACTTC	CASRKGQPLHEQYF
NA	TRBV11-1	TRBJ2-6	NA	TGTGCCAGCAGCTTAAGAGGATCTGGGGCCAACGTCCTGACTTTC	CASSLRGSGANVLTF
NA	TRBV2	TRBJ1-2	few	TGTGCCAGCAGTGAACGACCCTATGGCTACACCTTC	CASSERPYGYTF
NA	TRBV6-1	TRBJ1-3	NA	TGTGCCAGCAGTATACCGACAGACTCTGGAAACACCATATATTTT	CASSIPTDSGNTIYF
NA	TRBV6-1	TRBJ2-5	NA	TGTGCCAGCAGTGATACCACCCGGACCCTGGCTAGGGAGACCCAGTACTTC	CASSDTTRTLARETQYF
NA	TRBV28	TRBJ1-5	once	TGTGCCAGCACAAAACGGGACTACACAACGGGCAATCAGCCCCAGCATTTT	CASTKRDYTTGNQPQHF
NA	TRBV9	TRBJ2-5	NA	TGTGCCAGCAGCGTAGAACAAGCCGCCGCATTAGAGACCCAGTACTTC	CASSVEQAAALETQYF
NA	TRBV2	TRBJ2-2	NA	TGTGCCAGCAGTGACCTCCCAGGGGCCGGGGAGCTGTTTTTT	CASSDLPGAGELFF
NA	TRBV5-1	TRBJ2-5	NA	TGCGCCAGCAGCTTCTTTCCCGGATATCAAGAGACCCAGTACTTC	CASSFFPGYQETQYF
NA	TRBV28	TRBJ2-5	NA	TGTGCCAGCAGTTCCTCCACGAGGGGGGCCCAGTACTTC	CASSSSTRGAQYF
NA	TRBV6-5	TRBJ2-2	NA	TGTGCCAGCAGTTACTCTATGGGGGAGAACACCGGGGAGCTGTTTTTT	CASSYSMGENTGELFF
NA	TRBV15	TRBJ1-5	few	TGTGCCACCAGCAGAGATTCTTGGGGAAGGAATCAGCCCCAGCATTTT	CATSRDSWGRNQPQHF
NA	TRBV19	TRBJ2-3	NA	TGTGCCAGTAGTATGGGGACTAGCACAGATACGCAGTATTTT	CASSMGTSTDTQYF
NA	TRBV11-2	TRBJ2-3	NA	TGTGCCAGCAGCTTAGCGCTCCTTAGCACAGATACGCAGTATTTT	CASSLALLSTDTQYF
NA	TRBV19	TRBJ1-5	NA	TGTGCCAGCTCGACAGCTAGCAATCAGCCCCAGCATTTT	CASSTASNQPQHF
TRBD1	TRBV19	TRBJ1-2	NA	TGTGCCAGTGCGACACCTCGGGACAGCTCTAACTATGGCTACACCTTC	CASATPRDSSNYGYTF
NA	TRBV30	TRBJ1-1	NA	TGTGCCTGGAGTGTCGAGGGAGGGACTGAAGCTTTCTTT	CAWSVEGGTEAFF
TRBD2	TRBV9	TRBJ2-1	NA	TGTGCCAGCAGCCCTCCGCCGGGGGGGGGAACCCGGATGTTCTTC	CASSPPPGGGTRMFF
NA	TRBV19	TRBJ2-1	NA	TGTGCCAGTAGTCCCCGGAGGAGCGATGAGCAGTTCTTC	CASSPRRSDEQFF
TRBD1	TRBV27	TRBJ2-7	NA	TGTGCCAGCAAGGATTCCAGGGGGTCCTACGAGCAGTACTTC	CASKDSRGSYEQYF
NA	TRBV2	TRBJ1-1	NA	TGTGCCAGCAGTGAGCAGGGCCAAACTGAAGCTTTCTTT	CASSEQGQTEAFF
NA	TRBV7-9	TRBJ2-7	NA	TGTGCCAGCAGCTTATCCGGATCCTACGAGCAGTACTTC	CASSLSGSYEQYF
NA	TRBV30	TRBJ1-4	many	TGTGCCGGGAACGGAGTTGCAACTAATGAAAAACTGTTTTTT	CAGNGVATNEKLFF
TRBD1	TRBV6-1	TRBJ1-4	NA	TGTGCCAGCACGGGACAGGGGGTTGAAAAACTGTTTTTT	CASTGQGVEKLFF
NA	TRBV9	TRBJ1-4	NA	TGTGCCAGCAGCGCCCGAGGGGCATCTAATGAAAAACTGTTTTTT	CASSARGASNEKLFF
NA	TRBV28	TRBJ1-4	NA	TGTGCCAGCAGTCATATCAGGGACCTAGGGGGTGAAAAACTGTTTTTT	CASSHIRDLGGEKLFF
NA	TRBV5-8	TRBJ2-3	few	TGTGCCAGCAGCTTGGGCAGTTTGGGGGATACGCAGTATTTT	CASSLGSLGDTQYF
NA	TRBV5-6	TRBJ1-4	once	TGTGCCAGCAGCGGCTATTACAGGGCCCCCTTGGAACCGATGTTTTTT	CASSGYYRAPLEPMFF
TRBD1	TRBV19	TRBJ1-6	NA	TGTGCCAGTAGGCCCCTGGACAGGGATAATTCACCCCTCCACTTT	CASRPLDRDNSPLHF
TRBD1	TRBV2	TRBJ2-4	NA	TGTGCCAGCAGGGAGGGACAGGGAGGGGAAACCATTCAGTACTTC	CASREGQGGETIQYF
TRBD2	TRBV23-1	TRBJ2-3	NA	TGCGCCAGCATTACCGAGCGGGAGGCGCACACAGATACGCAGTATTTT	CASITEREAHTDTQYF
NA	TRBV25-1	TRBJ2-3	NA	TGTGCCAGCAGTGAAAGGGGGTTGGGCACAGATACGCAGTATTTT	CASSERGLGTDTQYF
TRBD2	TRBV19	TRBJ2-1	NA	TGTGCCAGTAGATCGGGACTAGTCACCTATGAGCAGTTCTTC	CASRSGLVTYEQFF
NA	TRBV19	TRBJ2-5	NA	TGTGCCAGTAGTATTGGAGCGGGAGAGACCCAGTACTTC	CASSIGAGETQYF
TRBD2	TRBV28	TRBJ2-7	NA	TGTGCCAGCGTACGGCTAGCGGGGTCCTACGAGCAGTACTTC	CASVRLAGSYEQYF
NA	TRBV30	TRBJ1-6	NA	TGTGCCTGGAGCAAAATCAGGATTTCACCCCTCCACTTT	CAWSKIRISPLHF
NA	TRBV25-1	TRBJ2-2	NA	TGTGCCAGCAGTGGCCAGGTACCTAACACCGGGGAGCTGTTTTTT	CASSGQVPNTGELFF
TRBD1	TRBV5-6	TRBJ2-3	NA	TGTGCCAGCGGGTTTCTACCGGGACAGACCATAGATACGCAGTATTTT	CASGFLPGQTIDTQYF
TRBD1	TRBV10-3	TRBJ1-4	NA	TGTGCCATCAGCGACAGGGTAGGGGAAAAACTGTTTTTT	CAISDRVGEKLFF